These 19 T cell receptor beta chains share one sample of origin, sequenced in a study of blood T cell repertoires in COVID-19. The assay was immunoSEQ multiplex PCR, and TCRdb's table has in-frame clones only and misses some. The sample contains roughly 200,000 clones, more than 70% of which appear only once. Sequencing input: peripheral blood. The receptors derive from a woman aged 30 to 39 with acute or convalescent COVID-19.

The chain is built from TRBV10-3 and TRBJ2-7; D remains unclear. Deletions cut 3 bases from V and 2 bases from J, with 11 bases between. Per the germline V gene, CDR1 is ENHRY and CDR2 is SYGVKD. This CDR3 has 14 residues. CDR3 nucleotides: TGTGCCATCAGTGAATCTCCTCTCCCCTACGAGCAGTACTTC. This gives the protein CAISESPLPYEQYF.

This CDR3 reads CASRPGQGNFEAFF. CDR3 sequence (DNA): TGTGCCAGCAGACCGGGACAGGGAAATTTTGAAGCTTTCTTT. The V and J genes are TRBV5-6 and TRBJ1-1; 9 nucleotides align to TRBD1. Unmatched junction bases numbered 9, after V lost 5 bases and J lost 7 bases. The CDR3 runs to 14 residues. The germline gives CDR1 SGHDT, CDR2 YYEEEE.

In DNA form, the CDR3 reads TGTGCCAGTAGTATAGCATCAGCGGGAGGAGAGACCCAGTACTTC. Protein: CASSIASAGGETQYF. The rearrangement uses TRBV19 and TRBJ2-5; the match to TRBD2 covers 9 bases. J lost 4 bases, V lost 1 base, and 4 bases had no gene match. Germline CDR1 and CDR2: LNHDA and SQIVND (reference sequence). The CDR3 is made up of 15 amino acids.

This clone appeared once. The CDR3 DNA reads as TGTGCCAGCGGACATCTAGTATTGAACACCGGGGAGCTGTTTTTT. This gives the protein CASGHLVLNTGELFF. V usage is TRBV3-1 (or the pseudogene TRBV3-2) and J usage is TRBJ2-2; D may be TRBD1 (5 bases). With 8 bases removed from V and 1 base from J, the gap between germline ends came to 14 bases. The CDR3 is 15 residues long. Germline CDR1 and CDR2: LGHDT and YNNKEL (reference sequence).

The CDR3 sequence: CASSAPYTGNNYGYTF. DNA for the CDR3: TGTGCCAGCAGCGCGCCCTACACAGGGAATAACTATGGCTACACCTTC. The chain recombines TRBV9 with TRBJ1-2; perhaps TRBD1 as D (6 bases). Germline V gives CDR1 SGDLS, CDR2 YYNGEE. This CDR3 comprises 16 residues. Trimming left V 3 bases short and J 1 base short, with 16 bases between. The variable domain in full, with the rest retrieved from reference TRBV9 and TRBJ1-2, is DSGVTQTPKHLITATGQRVTLRCSPRSGDLSVYWYQQSLDQGLQFLIQYYNGEERAKGNILERFSAQQFPDLHSELNLSSLELGDSALYFCASSAPYTGNNYGYTFGSGTRLTVV.

This chain connects TRBV7-8 to TRBJ1-5; tentatively, D is TRBD1 (5 bases). CDR1 is SGHVS, CDR2 FQNEAQ, per germline. The CDR3 extends over 13 amino acids. V was pared by 4 bases and J by 6 bases, with 10 bases between. The CDR3 bases are TGTGCCAGCAGCTCCGGGGGGGTTCAGCCCCAGCATTTT. It codes for CASSSGGVQPQHF.

The chain couples TRBV12-3 or TRBV12-4 to TRBJ2-1; 12 nucleotides agree with TRBD2. The CDR3 has 13 residues. With 8 bases clipped from V and 7 bases from J, the junction kept 3 bases outside the gene matches. CDR3 in amino acids: CASGTSGLNEQFF. CDR3 DNA: TGTGCCAGCGGGACTAGCGGGTTAAATGAGCAGTTCTTC.

This clone came up a few times. The same CDR3 arises from other DNA sequences in this sample as well. The chain is built from TRBV11-2 and TRBJ2-5; D remains ambiguous. Germline V lookup: CDR1 SGHAT, CDR2 FQNNGV. The V gene lost 0 bases and the J gene lost 2 bases, with 4 bases spanning the gap. There are 13 residues in the CDR3. The CDR3 is CASSLDRQETQYF. CDR3 nucleotides: TGTGCCAGCAGCTTAGACCGGCAAGAGACCCAGTACTTC.

J is TRBJ2-1 and V is TRBV29-1; D unclear. V dropped 3 bases and J dropped 4 bases, with 10 bases sitting between them. The CDR3 covers 13 residues. From germline, CDR1 is SQVTM and CDR2 ANQGSEA. The CDR3, as DNA: TGCAGCGTTGAGCCTCTTAGATACAATGAGCAGTTCTTC. Translation gives CSVEPLRYNEQFF.

This rearrangement joins TRBV28 to TRBJ2-1; D uncertain. The CDR3 loop spans 16 amino acids. Germline V gene data show CDR1 as MDHEN and CDR2 as SYDVKM. V was cut by 5 bases and J by 1 base, with 15 bases left in between. CDR3 in DNA: TGTGCCAGCAGTCTCAGGCCGGATATTTCCTACAATGAGCAGTTCTTC. Translated: CASSLRPDISYNEQFF.

The genes are TRBV28 and TRBJ2-7; D is uncertain. CDR1 and CDR2 (germline): MDHEN, SYDVKM. This CDR3 is built from 12 residues. Trimming left V 10 bases short and J 5 bases short, with 15 bases between. In DNA form, the CDR3 reads TGTGCCACCGGGTCGGTAATCGACGAGCAGTACTTC. Residues: CATGSVIDEQYF. The full variable domain, its missing parts supplied by reference TRBV28 and TRBJ2-7, is DVKVTQSSRYLVKRTGEKVFLECVQDMDHENMFWYRQDPGLGLRLIYFSYDVKMKEKGDIPEGYSVSREKKERFSLILESASTNQTSMYLCATGSVIDEQYFGPGTRLTVT.

The chain links TRBV30 to TRBJ2-1; D gene uncertain. V lost 4 bases to trimming and J lost 0 bases, with 7 bases between them. Germline V lookup: CDR1 GTSNPN, CDR2 SVGIG (reference sequence). The CDR3 spans 13 residues. CDR3 sequence (DNA): TGTGCCTGGATGGTCAGCTCCTACAATGAGCAGTTCTTC. Translated, it gives CAWMVSSYNEQFF. Filled out from reference TRBV30 and TRBJ2-1, the complete variable domain reads SQTIHQWPATLVQPVGSPLSLECTVEGTSNPNLYWYRQAAGRGLQLLFYSVGIGQISSEVPQNLSASRPQDRQFILSSKKLLLSDSGFYLCAWMVSSYNEQFFGPGTRLTVL.

The gene calls are TRBV11-3 and TRBJ1-2; D is uncertain. Germline loops: CDR1 SGHNT, CDR2 YENEEA. The CDR3 length is 17 residues. V shed 1 base and J shed 5 bases, with 20 bases lying between them. CDR3 DNA: TGTGCCAGCAGCTTAGGCGCGGTTGGCTTATATCGGTATGGCTACACCTTC. Amino acids: CASSLGAVGLYRYGYTF.

The chain employs TRBV27 and TRBJ2-2; no definite D call. V lost 3 bases and J 1 base, leaving 6 bases between the germline ends. Germline-derived CDR1 and CDR2 are MNHEY and SMNVEV (reference sequence). This CDR3 has 14 residues. Here the CDR3 DNA reads TGTGCCAGCAGTTTGGCCCGGAACACCGGGGAGCTGTTTTTT. This encodes CASSLARNTGELFF.

The V call is TRBV5-5, the J call TRBJ2-2, with 7 bases aligning to TRBD1. V shed 4 bases, J shed 3 bases, and the junction held 3 bases outside the gene matches. Per germline, CDR1 SGHKS and CDR2 YYEKEE (reference sequence). CDR3 length: 14 amino acids. The CDR3 nucleotides are TGTGCCAGCAGCGCAACAGGGGACACCGGGGAGCTGTTTTTT. Translated: CASSATGDTGELFF. Supplemented by reference TRBV5-5 and TRBJ2-2, the full variable domain reads DAGVTQSPTHLIKTRGQQVTLRCSPISGHKSVSWYQQVLGQGPQFIFQYYEKEERGRGNFPDRFSARQFPNYSSELNVNALLLGDSALYLCASSATGDTGELFFGEGSRLTVL.

This sequence joins TRBV19 and TRBJ1-1, with D perhaps TRBD1 (5 bases). This CDR3 is 13 amino acids long. Germline values: CDR1 LNHDA, CDR2 SQIVND (reference sequence). V gave up 0 bases and J gave up 11 bases, with 13 bases separating them. For the CDR3, the DNA is TGTGCCAGTAGTATAGATATCAGGGTCGGGGCTTTCTTT. Its translation: CASSIDIRVGAFF.

The J gene is TRBJ2-6, the V gene TRBV6-5, with a possible D match to TRBD2 (6 bases). The CDR3 covers 14 residues. Per the germline V gene, CDR1 is MNHEY and CDR2 is SVGAGI. V was pared by 8 bases and J by 4 bases, with 12 bases between. This CDR3 reads CASLGGSGANVLTF. CDR3 in DNA: TGTGCCAGCCTAGGAGGGTCCGGGGCCAACGTCCTGACTTTC.

J is TRBJ2-7 and V is TRBV11-3; 11 bases are shared with TRBD1. The CDR3 sequence is 15 residues long. Germline V gene data show CDR1 as SGHNT and CDR2 as YENEEA. Trimming at V came to 3 bases and at J to 5 bases, leaving 6 bases not matched to a gene. CDR3 nucleotides: TGTGCCAGCAGCTTGGACAGGGGGCGCAACAACGAGCAGTACTTC. Translated: CASSLDRGRNNEQYF.

This clone is a singleton in its sample. The CDR3 here is CSVVGGNNEQFF. The CDR3 region has the DNA TGCAGCGTTGTAGGCGGAAACAATGAGCAGTTCTTC. The rearrangement uses TRBV29-1 and TRBJ2-1; D is undetermined. V lost 4 bases to trimming and J lost 5 bases, with 9 bases between them. The CDR3 loop spans 12 amino acids. Germline CDR1 and CDR2: SQVTM and ANQGSEA.